This T cell receptor beta chain originates from a study of breast tumors, draining lymph nodes, adjacent tissues. Many counts were recorded for this clonotype. No antigen is known for it. The lymph nodes were axillary draining lymph nodes from breast cancer patients. The CDR3 is 13 residues long. Trimming shortened V by 3 bases and J by 7 bases, and 12 bases separated the two germline ends. Germline loops: CDR1 KGHSH, CDR2 LQKENI. Notes on the study in general: Luminal-like breast cancer showed significantly greater tumor-nontumor repertoire similarity than basal-like breast cancer did. Findings are consistent with lymph node origin and intratumoral expansion of most tumor T cells. Tumor repertoires ranked between lymph nodes and nontumor tissue in diversity, with V and J gene preferences.

One entry per CDR3 protein, called by TCRdb with MiXCR from the multiplex PCR reads. In the table there are about 140,000 distinct CDR3 sequences, around a third of which are singletons. Sequencing input: axillary lymph node tissue. The chain uses TRBV18 and TRBJ2-5, with unresolved D. The TCR comes from a female donor with breast cancer. Some clones in this sample may be carry-over from other donors' samples. CDR3 in DNA: TGTGCCAGCTCACCGGATTCGGTGGGGACCCAGTACTTC. This sequence encodes CASSPDSVGTQYF.